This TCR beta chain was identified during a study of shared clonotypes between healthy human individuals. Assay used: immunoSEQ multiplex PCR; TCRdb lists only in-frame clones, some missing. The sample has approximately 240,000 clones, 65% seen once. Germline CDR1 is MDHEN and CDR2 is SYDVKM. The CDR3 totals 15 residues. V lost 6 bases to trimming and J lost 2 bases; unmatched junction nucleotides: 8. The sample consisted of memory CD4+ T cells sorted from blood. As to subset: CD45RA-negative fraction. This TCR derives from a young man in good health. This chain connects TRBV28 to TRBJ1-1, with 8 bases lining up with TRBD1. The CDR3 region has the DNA TGTGCCAGCAGCCTTCTTACAGGGGGTAACACTGAAGCTTTCTTT. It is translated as CASSLLTGGNTEAFF.